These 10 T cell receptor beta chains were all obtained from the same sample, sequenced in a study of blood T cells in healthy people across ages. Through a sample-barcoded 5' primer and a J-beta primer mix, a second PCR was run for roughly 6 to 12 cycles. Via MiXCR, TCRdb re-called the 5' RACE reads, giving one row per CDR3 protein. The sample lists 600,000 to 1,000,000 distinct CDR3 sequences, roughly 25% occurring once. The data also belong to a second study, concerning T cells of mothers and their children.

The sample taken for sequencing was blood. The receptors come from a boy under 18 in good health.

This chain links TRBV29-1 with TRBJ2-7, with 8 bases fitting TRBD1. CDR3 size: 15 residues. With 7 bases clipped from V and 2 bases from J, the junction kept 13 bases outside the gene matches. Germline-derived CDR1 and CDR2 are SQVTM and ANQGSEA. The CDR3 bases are TGCAGCGCAAACGGTGGGACAGGACTAACCTACGAGCAGTACTTC. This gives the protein CSANGGTGLTYEQYF.

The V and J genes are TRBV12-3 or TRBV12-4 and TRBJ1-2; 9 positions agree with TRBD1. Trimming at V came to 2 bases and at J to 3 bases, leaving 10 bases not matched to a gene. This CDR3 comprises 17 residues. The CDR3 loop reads CASSLPWTGDGYYGYTF. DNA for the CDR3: TGTGCCAGCAGTTTACCCTGGACAGGGGATGGGTACTATGGCTACACCTTC.

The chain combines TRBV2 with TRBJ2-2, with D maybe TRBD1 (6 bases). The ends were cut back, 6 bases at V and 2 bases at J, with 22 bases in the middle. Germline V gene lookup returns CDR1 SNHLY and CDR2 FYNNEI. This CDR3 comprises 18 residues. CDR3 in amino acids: CASSLRPHETGNTGELFF. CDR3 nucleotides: TGTGCCAGCAGCCTACGGCCTCATGAGACAGGAAACACCGGGGAGCTGTTTTTT.

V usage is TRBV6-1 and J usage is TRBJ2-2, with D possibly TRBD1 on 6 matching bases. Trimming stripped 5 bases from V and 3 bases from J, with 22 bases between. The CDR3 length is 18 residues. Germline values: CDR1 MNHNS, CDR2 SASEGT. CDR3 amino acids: CASSTRGAVFIDTGELFF. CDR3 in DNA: TGTGCCAGCAGTACCAGGGGTGCTGTGTTTATTGACACCGGGGAGCTGTTTTTT.

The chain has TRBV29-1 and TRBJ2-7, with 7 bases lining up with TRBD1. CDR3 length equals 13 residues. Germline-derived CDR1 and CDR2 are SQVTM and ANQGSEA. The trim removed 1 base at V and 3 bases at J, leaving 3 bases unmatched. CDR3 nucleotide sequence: TGCAGCGTTGAAGGGGACAGTTTCTACGAGCAGTACTTC. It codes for CSVEGDSFYEQYF.

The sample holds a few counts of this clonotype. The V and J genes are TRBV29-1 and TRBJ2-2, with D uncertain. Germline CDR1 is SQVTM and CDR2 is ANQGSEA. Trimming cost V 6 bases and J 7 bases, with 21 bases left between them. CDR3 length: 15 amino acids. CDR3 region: CSVMTQDQRRGELFF. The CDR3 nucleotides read TGCAGCGTGATGACCCAGGACCAAAGACGCGGGGAGCTGTTTTTT.

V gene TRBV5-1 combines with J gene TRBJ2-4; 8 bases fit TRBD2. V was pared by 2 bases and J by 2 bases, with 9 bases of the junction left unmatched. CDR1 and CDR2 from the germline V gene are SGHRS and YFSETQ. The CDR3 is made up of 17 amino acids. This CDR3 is CASSFSGGPFSKNIQYF. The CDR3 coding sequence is TGCGCCAGCAGCTTTTCGGGGGGGCCCTTCTCCAAAAACATTCAGTACTTC.

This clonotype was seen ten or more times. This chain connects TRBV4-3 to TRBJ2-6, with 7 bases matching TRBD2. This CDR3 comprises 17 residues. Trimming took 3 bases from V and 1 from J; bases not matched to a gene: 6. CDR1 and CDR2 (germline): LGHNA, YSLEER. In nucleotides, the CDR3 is TGCGCCAGCAGCCACCTGGAGCGGGGATCTGGGGCCAACGTCCTGACTTTC. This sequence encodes CASSHLERGSGANVLTF.

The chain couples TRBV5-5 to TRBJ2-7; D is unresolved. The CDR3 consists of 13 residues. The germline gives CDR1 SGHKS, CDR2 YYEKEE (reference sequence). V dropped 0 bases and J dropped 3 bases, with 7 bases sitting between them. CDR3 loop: CASSLDVGYEQYF. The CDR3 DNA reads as TGTGCCAGCAGCTTGGACGTCGGCTACGAGCAGTACTTC.

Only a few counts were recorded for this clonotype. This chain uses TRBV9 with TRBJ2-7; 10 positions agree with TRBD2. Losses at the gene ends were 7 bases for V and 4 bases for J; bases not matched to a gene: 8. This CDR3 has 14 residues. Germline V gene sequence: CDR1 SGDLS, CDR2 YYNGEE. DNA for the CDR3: TGTGCCAGCGGCGCAACTAGCGGGACTTACGAGCAGTACTTC. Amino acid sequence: CASGATSGTYEQYF.